The clone carrying this T cell receptor (beta chain) was recorded many times. No antigen is known for it. From fresh peripheral blood, 8.5 to 10 ml in volume, the PBMCs were obtained. This entry comes from a study of Graves' ophthalmopathy and Graves' hyperthyroidism. General study results and limits: The model forecast ophthalmopathy progression, reaching about 70% sensitivity and roughly 72% specificity.

Germline CDR1 reads SQVTM; CDR2 reads ANQGSEA. The V gene lost 3 bases and the J gene lost 3 bases, with 5 bases spanning the gap. The CDR3 is made up of 11 amino acids. TCR beta CDR3 amplification used RNA transcripts. After a first-round RT-PCR with HTBI primers, a second-round multiplex PCR was run. TCRdb analysed the multiplex PCR reads with MiXCR anew, one entry per CDR3 protein. Of 650,000 to 900,000 distinct CDR3 sequences listed, roughly 41% are singletons. The sequencing input was peripheral blood. The sequence came from an adult man with Graves' ophthalmopathy. The J gene is TRBJ2-5, the V gene TRBV29-1, with unresolved D. CDR3 nucleotides: TGCAGCGTTGATGCTGAAGAGACCCAGTACTTC. As protein: CSVDAEETQYF.